This T cell receptor beta chain emerged from a study of T-cell memory formation after mild COVID-19. About the research overall: Largely, the TCR clusters proved donor specific. General study results and limits: Mostly located in CM and EM were contracting CD4+ clones, with contracting CD8+ clones located in EMRA. CD4+ bias marked clones expanding day 15 to 37, unlike balanced contracting clones.

CDR3 size: 13 residues. Germline assignment: CDR1 SQVTM and CDR2 ANQGSEA. J lost 5 bases, V lost 5 bases, and 6 bases had no gene match. In TCRdb, the 5' RACE reads were re-called with MiXCR into one record per CDR3 protein. This table has 250,000 to 300,000 distinct CDR3 sequences, about a sixth appearing once. This clonotype was counted only a few times. No antigen is known for it. V and J are TRBV29-1 and TRBJ1-5; the match to TRBD1 covers 7 bases. Source material: PBMCs or a T cell subset sorted from them (not recorded which). The receptor was isolated from a man younger than 35 who had mild COVID-19 (a few samples of this study predate the infection). Cell type and time point are not known. In nucleotides, the CDR3 is TGCAGCGTTCGGGGACAGCCCGATCAGCCCCAGCATTTT. Encoded protein: CSVRGQPDQPQHF.